The 5 T cell receptor beta chains below come from one sample, sequenced in a study of blood T cell repertoires in COVID-19. The protocol was immunoSEQ multiplex PCR, while the TCRdb copy is restricted to in-frame clones and leaves out a portion. The top ten clones hold around 13% of a sample with around 76,000 clones, about 85% of them seen once. Source material: peripheral blood. These receptors were obtained from a man between 50 and 59 years old with COVID-19, enrolled during active disease.

The rearrangement links TRBV10-2 to TRBJ1-2, with D possibly being TRBD1 (6 bases). Trimming took 3 bases from V and 8 from J, leaving 16 bases between them. Germline CDR1 and CDR2: WSHSY and SAAADI. The CDR3 totals 14 residues. For the CDR3, the DNA is TGCGCCAGCAGTGATTGGCAGGTTCAGGGGGGCTACACCTTC. Protein sequence: CASSDWQVQGGYTF.

The rearrangement links TRBV4-1 to TRBJ1-6; D possibly corresponds to TRBD1 (6 bases). The CDR3 has 20 residues. V dropped 2 bases and J dropped 0 bases, with 20 bases sitting between them. Germline V gene lookup returns CDR1 MGHRA and CDR2 YSYEKL. As DNA, the CDR3 is TGCGCCAGCAGCCAAAGGGACACCGAAGGACCGAGCTCCTATAATTCACCCCTCCACTTT. Residues: CASSQRDTEGPSSYNSPLHF.

DNA for the CDR3: TGTGCCAGCAGCCCGCAGAGGGACGAGCAGTACTTC. Its protein is CASSPQRDEQYF. This chain links TRBV7-2 with TRBJ2-7, with D perhaps TRBD2 (5 bases). Per the germline V gene, CDR1 is SGHTA and CDR2 is FQGNSA. V dropped 5 bases and J dropped 5 bases, with 10 bases sitting between them. This CDR3 region has 12 residues.

This clone was found a few times. The CDR3 region is CATSDPSTGDLETQYF. DNA for the CDR3: TGTGCCACCAGTGATCCATCGACAGGAGACCTAGAGACCCAGTACTTC. This rearrangement joins TRBV24-1 to TRBJ2-5; perhaps TRBD1 as D (6 bases). Germline assignment: CDR1 KGHDR and CDR2 SFDVKD. V lost 3 bases, J lost 4 bases, and 17 bases lay in between. The CDR3 loop spans 16 amino acids.

This chain links TRBV18 with TRBJ2-1; TRBD2 matches at 7 bases. CDR1 and CDR2 from the germline V gene are KGHSH and LQKENI. V lost 10 bases, J lost 0 bases, and 6 bases stayed unmatched. CDR3 length: 14 residues. The CDR3 sequence: CAKGLADSYNEQFF. The CDR3 coding sequence is TGTGCCAAAGGGCTAGCGGACTCCTACAATGAGCAGTTCTTC.